This T cell receptor beta chain was documented in a study of Ad26.COV2.S vaccination and SARS-CoV-2 variants. Study in general: Enrolled in COV1001, the donor was in the Ad26.COV2.S trial arm, which received the vaccine. Once or twice, 56 days apart, Ad26.COV2.S was delivered intramuscularly.

Assay: immunoSEQ multiplex PCR; the TCRdb copy retains only in-frame clones and omits some. Of roughly 700,000 clones in the sample, around 89% were seen once. V was shortened by 3 bases and J by 4 bases, with 10 bases between the two germline ends. The CDR3 sequence is 12 residues long. Looked up from germline, CDR1 is GTSNPN and CDR2 is SVGIG (reference sequence). Treatment: 15 to 20 received Ad26.COV2.S at low or high dose, single or two shots; 5 received placebo; per-sample allocation not given. Specimen acquisition occurred on day 63 following the initial vaccine or placebo injection. This TCR was recovered from a person between 18 and 65 years old who received the Ad26.COV2.S COVID-19 vaccine or a placebo. Source: peripheral blood, taken in a trial of Ad26.COV2.S vaccine versus placebo. The chain combines TRBV30 with TRBJ2-7; possible D gene TRBD1, 6 bases. The CDR3, as DNA: TGTGCCTGGAGCGTGGACAGATACGAGCAGTACTTC. Protein product: CAWSVDRYEQYF.